This section outlines one T cell receptor beta chain sequence together with its context. Its antigen is currently unknown. The germline gives CDR1 SQVTM, CDR2 ANQGSEA. The CDR3 has 15 amino acids. Trimming took 5 bases from V and 3 from J, leaving 17 bases between them. The data are from a study of CD8 T cells in Susac syndrome. Findings of the study overall: The authors acknowledged that their TCR sequencing and HLA analysis involved a relatively small number of individuals.

The sequenced target, TCR beta, came from blood CD8+ and CD4+ T cells. FACS was used to enrich TEMRA cells, whereas the CD8+ and CD4+ T cells were obtained by negative isolation. With random hexamers, reverse transcription was performed on roughly 0.5 to 1 ug of RNA. TCR beta CDR3 was amplified by immunoSEQ multiplex PCR. This amplification extended across 54 Vbeta and 13 Jbeta segments. TCRdb reanalysed the immunoSEQ multiplex PCR reads using MiXCR and keeps one entry per CDR3 protein. The sample includes about 120,000 distinct CDR3 sequences, around 90% of them seen just once. What was sequenced was CD4+ T cells from PBMCs. The rearrangement uses TRBV29-1 and TRBJ2-1; D is perhaps TRBD2 (7 bases). The clonotype was recovered from a human donor in good health. The CDR3 DNA sequence: TGCAGCGTTCAGCCCGGCGGGGGCGTCTACAATGAGCAGTTCTTC. Translating gives CSVQPGGGVYNEQFF.